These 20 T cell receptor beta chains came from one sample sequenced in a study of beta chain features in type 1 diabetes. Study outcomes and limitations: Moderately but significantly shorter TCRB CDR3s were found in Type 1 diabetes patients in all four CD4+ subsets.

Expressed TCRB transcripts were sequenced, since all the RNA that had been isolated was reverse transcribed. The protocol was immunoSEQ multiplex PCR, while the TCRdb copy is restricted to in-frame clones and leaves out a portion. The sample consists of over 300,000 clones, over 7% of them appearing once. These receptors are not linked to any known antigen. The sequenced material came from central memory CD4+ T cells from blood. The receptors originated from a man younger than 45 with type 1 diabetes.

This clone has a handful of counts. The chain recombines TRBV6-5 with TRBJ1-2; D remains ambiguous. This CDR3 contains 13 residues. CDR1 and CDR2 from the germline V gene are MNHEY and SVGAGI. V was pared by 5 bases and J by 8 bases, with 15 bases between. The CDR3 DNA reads TGTGCCAGCAGTGAAAGAGCCAGGTCGGGCTACACCTTC. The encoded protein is CASSERARSGYTF.

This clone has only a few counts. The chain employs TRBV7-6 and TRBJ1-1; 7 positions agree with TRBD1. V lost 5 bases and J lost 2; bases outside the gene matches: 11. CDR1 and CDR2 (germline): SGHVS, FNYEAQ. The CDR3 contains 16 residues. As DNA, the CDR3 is TGTGCCAGCAGCCTACTTCACAGGGGCGGAAACACTGAAGCTTTCTTT. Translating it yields CASSLLHRGGNTEAFF.

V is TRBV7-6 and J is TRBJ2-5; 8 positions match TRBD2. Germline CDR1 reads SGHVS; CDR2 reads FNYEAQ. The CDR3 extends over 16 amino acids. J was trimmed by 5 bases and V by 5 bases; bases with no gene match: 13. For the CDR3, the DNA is TGTGCCAGCAGCCCGAACTTGCGGGGGGATATGGAGACCCAGTACTTC. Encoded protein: CASSPNLRGDMETQYF. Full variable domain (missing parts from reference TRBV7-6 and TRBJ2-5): GAGVSQSPRYKVTKRGQDVALRCDPISGHVSLYWYRQALGQGPEFLTYFNYEAQQDKSGLPNDRFSAERPEGSISTLTIQRTEQRDSAMYRCASSPNLRGDMETQYFGPGTRLLVL.

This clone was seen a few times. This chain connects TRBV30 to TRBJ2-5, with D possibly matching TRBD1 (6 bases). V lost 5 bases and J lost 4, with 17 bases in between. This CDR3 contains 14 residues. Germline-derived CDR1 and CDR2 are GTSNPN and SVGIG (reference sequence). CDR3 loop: CAWGTSRLSETQYF. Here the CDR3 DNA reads TGTGCCTGGGGGACAAGCCGGCTCTCAGAGACCCAGTACTTC.

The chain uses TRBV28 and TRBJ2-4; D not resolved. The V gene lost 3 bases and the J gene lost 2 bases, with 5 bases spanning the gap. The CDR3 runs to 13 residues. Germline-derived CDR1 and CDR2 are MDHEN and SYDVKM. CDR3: CASSFATKNIQYF. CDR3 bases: TGTGCCAGCAGTTTTGCCACCAAAAACATTCAGTACTTC.

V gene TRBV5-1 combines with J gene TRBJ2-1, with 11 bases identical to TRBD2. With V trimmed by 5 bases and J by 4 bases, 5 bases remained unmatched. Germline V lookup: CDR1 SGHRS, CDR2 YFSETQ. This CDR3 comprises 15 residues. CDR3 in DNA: TGCGCCAGCAGGACTAGCGGGGATTATTACAATGAGCAGTTCTTC. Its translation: CASRTSGDYYNEQFF.

CDR3 amino acids: CASEPLAGGLSTDTQYF. In nucleotides, the CDR3 is TGTGCTAGTGAACCATTAGCGGGGGGGCTGAGCACAGATACGCAGTATTTT. The chain couples TRBV12-5 to TRBJ2-3; 11 bases line up with TRBD2. The CDR3 covers 17 residues. Germline V gene lookup returns CDR1 LGHNT and CDR2 FRNRAP. V trimming: 7 bases; J trimming: 0 bases; junction bases outside the gene matches: 9.

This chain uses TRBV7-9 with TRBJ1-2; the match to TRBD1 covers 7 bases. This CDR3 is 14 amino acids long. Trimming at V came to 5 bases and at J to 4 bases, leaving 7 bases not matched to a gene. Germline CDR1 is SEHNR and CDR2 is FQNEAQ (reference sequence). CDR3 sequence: CASSPRGTTYGYTF. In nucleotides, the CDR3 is TGTGCCAGCAGCCCCAGGGGGACAACCTATGGCTACACCTTC.

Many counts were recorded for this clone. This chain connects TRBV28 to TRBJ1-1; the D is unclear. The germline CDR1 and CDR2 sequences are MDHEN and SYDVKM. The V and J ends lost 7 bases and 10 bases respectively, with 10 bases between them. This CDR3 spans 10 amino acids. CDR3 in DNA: TGTGCCAGCACTGGGAATGGAGCTTTCTTT. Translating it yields CASTGNGAFF.

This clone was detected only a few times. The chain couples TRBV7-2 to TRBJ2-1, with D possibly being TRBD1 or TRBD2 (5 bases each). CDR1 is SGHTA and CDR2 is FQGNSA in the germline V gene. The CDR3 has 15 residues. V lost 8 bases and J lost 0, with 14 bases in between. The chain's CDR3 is CASGVWGSSYNEQFF. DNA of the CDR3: TGTGCCAGCGGGGTTTGGGGGAGCTCCTACAATGAGCAGTTCTTC. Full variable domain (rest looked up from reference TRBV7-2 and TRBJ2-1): GAGVSQSPSNKVTEKGKDVELRCDPISGHTALYWYRQSLGQGLEFLIYFQGNSAPDKSGLPSDRFSAERTGGSVSTLTIQRTQQEDSAVYLCASGVWGSSYNEQFFGPGTRLTVL.

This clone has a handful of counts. Here the CDR3 reads CASSPPSGNEKLFF. The CDR3 coding sequence is TGTGCCAGCTCACCACCGAGCGGGAATGAAAAACTGTTTTTT. The rearrangement uses TRBV18 and TRBJ1-4; D is unclear. The CDR3 extends over 14 amino acids. CDR1 KGHSH and CDR2 LQKENI come from the germline V gene. Trimming removed 0 bases from V and 5 bases from J, with 7 bases in between. The whole variable domain, filled in from reference TRBV18 and TRBJ1-4, reads NAGVMQNPRHLVRRRGQEARLRCSPMKGHSHVYWYRQLPEEGLKFMVYLQKENIIDESGMPKERFSAEFPKEGPSILRIQQVVRGDSAAYFCASSPPSGNEKLFFGSGTQLSVL.

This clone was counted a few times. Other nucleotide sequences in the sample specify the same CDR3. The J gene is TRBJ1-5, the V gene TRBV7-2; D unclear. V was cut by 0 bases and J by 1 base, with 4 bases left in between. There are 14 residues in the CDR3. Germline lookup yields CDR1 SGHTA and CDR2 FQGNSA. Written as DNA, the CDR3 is TGTGCCAGCAGCTTAGCGGGCAGCAATCAGCCCCAGCATTTT. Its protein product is CASSLAGSNQPQHF.

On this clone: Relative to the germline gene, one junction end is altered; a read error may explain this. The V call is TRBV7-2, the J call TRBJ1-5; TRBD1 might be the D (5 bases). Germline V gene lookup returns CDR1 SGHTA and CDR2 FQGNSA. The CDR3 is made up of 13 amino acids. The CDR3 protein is CASSQNGGQPQHF. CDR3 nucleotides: TGCGCCAGCAGCCAAAACGGGGGTCAGCCCCAGCATTTT.

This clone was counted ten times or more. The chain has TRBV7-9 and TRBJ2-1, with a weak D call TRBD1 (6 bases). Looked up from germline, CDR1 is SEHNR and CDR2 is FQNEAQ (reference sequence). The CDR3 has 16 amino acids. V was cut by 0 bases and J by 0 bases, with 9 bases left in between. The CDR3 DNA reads TGTGCCAGCAGCTTAGCGCAGGGGATCTCCTACAATGAGCAGTTCTTC. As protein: CASSLAQGISYNEQFF.

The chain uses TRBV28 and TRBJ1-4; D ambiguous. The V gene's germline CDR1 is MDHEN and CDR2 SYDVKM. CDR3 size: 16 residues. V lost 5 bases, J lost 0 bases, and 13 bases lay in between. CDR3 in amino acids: CASSAPGQTTNEKLFF. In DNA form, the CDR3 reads TGTGCCAGCAGTGCACCGGGCCAGACAACTAATGAAAAACTGTTTTTT.

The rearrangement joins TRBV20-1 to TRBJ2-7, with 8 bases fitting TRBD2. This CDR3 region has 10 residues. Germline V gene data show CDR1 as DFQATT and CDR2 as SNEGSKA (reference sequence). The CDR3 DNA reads TGCAGTGCTAGAGATCACGGGGGGGCGGTC. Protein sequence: CSARDHGGAV.

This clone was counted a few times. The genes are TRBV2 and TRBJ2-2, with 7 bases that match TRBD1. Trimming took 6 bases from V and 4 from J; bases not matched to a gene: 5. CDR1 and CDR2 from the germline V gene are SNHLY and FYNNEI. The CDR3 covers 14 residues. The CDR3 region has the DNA TGTGCCAGCAGGGAAACAGGGGCCACCGGGGAGCTGTTTTTT. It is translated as CASRETGATGELFF. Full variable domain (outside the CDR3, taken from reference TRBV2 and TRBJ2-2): EPEVTQTPSHQVTQMGQEVILRCVPISNHLYFYWYRQILGQKVEFLVSFYNNEISEKSEIFDDQFSVERPDGSNFTLKIRSTKLEDSAMYFCASRETGATGELFFGEGSRLTVL.

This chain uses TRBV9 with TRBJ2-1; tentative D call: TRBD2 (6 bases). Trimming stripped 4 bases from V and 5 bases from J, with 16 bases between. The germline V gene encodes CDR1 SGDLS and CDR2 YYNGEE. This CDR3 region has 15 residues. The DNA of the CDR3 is TGTGCCAGCAGCACCCATGGAGGGGCAGACAATGAGCAGTTCTTC. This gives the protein CASSTHGGADNEQFF.

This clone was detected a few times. The CDR3 spells CASSPWNPGQETQYF. CDR3 sequence (DNA): TGTGCCAGCAGCCCCTGGAACCCGGGACAAGAGACCCAGTACTTC. This chain connects TRBV5-4 to TRBJ2-5, with a tentative D call TRBD2 (5 bases). Per the germline V gene, CDR1 is SGHNT and CDR2 is YYREEE (reference sequence). This CDR3 region has 15 residues. Trimming removed 4 bases at V and 2 bases at J, with 15 bases between.

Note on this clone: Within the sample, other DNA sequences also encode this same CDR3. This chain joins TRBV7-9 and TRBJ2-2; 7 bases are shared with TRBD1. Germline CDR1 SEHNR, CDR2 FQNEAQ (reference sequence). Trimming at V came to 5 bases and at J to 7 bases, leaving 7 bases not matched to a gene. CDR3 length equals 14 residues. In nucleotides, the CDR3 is TGTGCCAGCAGCCCAAGACAGGGCGACGGGGAGCTGTTTTTT. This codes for CASSPRQGDGELFF.